The 16 T cell receptor beta chains below all came from one sample that was sequenced in a study of T cell responses to AZD1222 COVID-19 vaccine. Here immunoSEQ multiplex PCR was the method, and the copy in TCRdb shows in-frame clones only, minus some. In the table there are over 150,000 clones, approximately 90% of which are singletons. This material consisted of peripheral blood, taken on day 0 of AZD1222 vaccination. These receptors were taken from an adult in good health.

The V call is TRBV28, the J call TRBJ2-1; D is ambiguous. This CDR3 has 16 amino acids. Germline CDR1 reads MDHEN; CDR2 reads SYDVKM. Trimming removed 7 bases at V and 0 bases at J, with 16 bases between. CDR3 sequence: CASTFLGPSSYNEQFF. DNA for the CDR3: TGTGCCAGCACGTTCTTAGGGCCCTCCTCCTACAATGAGCAGTTCTTC.

V is TRBV20-1 and J is TRBJ1-1, with D hard to call. CDR1 and CDR2 from the germline V gene are DFQATT and SNEGSKA (reference sequence). CDR3 length equals 11 residues. V shed 6 bases and J shed 10 bases, with 15 bases lying between them. This CDR3 is CSAPHLGGAFF. The CDR3 coding sequence is TGCAGTGCGCCCCACCTGGGTGGAGCTTTCTTT.

Points on this clone: The sample has other DNA sequences that encode this CDR3 too. V gene TRBV5-1 combines with J gene TRBJ1-3; D gene unclear. The CDR3 is 14 amino acids. Looked up from germline, CDR1 is SGHRS and CDR2 is YFSETQ. Trimming stripped 0 bases from V and 4 bases from J, with 8 bases between. The chain's CDR3 is CASSLEGTGNTIYF. CDR3 DNA: TGCGCCAGCAGCTTGGAAGGAACGGGAAACACCATATATTTT. The entire variable domain, with the rest obtained from reference TRBV5-1 and TRBJ1-3, is as follows: KAGVTQTPRYLIKTRGQQVTLSCSPISGHRSVSWYQQTPGQGLQFLFEYFSETQRNKGNFPGRFSGRQFSNSRSEMNVSTLELGDSALYLCASSLEGTGNTIYFGEGSWLTVV.

Concerning this clone: The sample contains more than one DNA sequence encoding this CDR3. This chain uses TRBV6-2 or TRBV6-3 with TRBJ2-1; tentatively, D is TRBD2 (6 bases). The CDR3 is 15 amino acids. Germline V gene lookup returns CDR1 MNHEY and CDR2 SVGEGT. V lost 0 bases to trimming and J lost 1 base, with 7 bases between them. CDR3 coding DNA: TGTGCCAGCAGTTACTCTGGAGGGTCCTACAATGAGCAGTTCTTC. It is translated as CASSYSGGSYNEQFF.

This chain connects TRBV6-5 to TRBJ1-2; D is perhaps TRBD1 (6 bases). The length of the CDR3 is 14 residues. V was pared by 6 bases and J by 7 bases, with 18 bases between. CDR1 and CDR2 (germline): MNHEY, SVGAGI. Written as DNA, the CDR3 is TGTGCCAGCAGCCCCAACCTACAGGGTTTTGGCTACACCTTC. Translating it yields CASSPNLQGFGYTF.

The chain uses TRBV18 and TRBJ1-5; 8 bases map to TRBD1. Trimming at V came to 5 bases and at J to 4 bases, leaving 4 bases not matched to a gene. This CDR3 has 14 residues. Per the germline V gene, CDR1 is KGHSH and CDR2 is LQKENI. The CDR3 nucleotides read TGTGCCAGCTCAACAGGGGGAGGGAATCAGCCCCAGCATTTT. It translates to CASSTGGGNQPQHF.

The rearrangement links TRBV7-2 to TRBJ1-5, with D maybe TRBD1 (5 bases). This CDR3 comprises 14 residues. CDR1 and CDR2 from the germline V gene are SGHTA and FQGNSA. Trimming removed 6 bases from V and 6 bases from J, with 15 bases in between. The CDR3 here is CASRGGAQGQPQHF. For the CDR3, the DNA is TGTGCCAGCAGGGGAGGGGCCCAGGGTCAGCCCCAGCATTTT.

The rearrangement links TRBV3-1 (or the pseudogene TRBV3-2) to TRBJ1-1; 7 bases are shared with TRBD1. The CDR3 is made up of 14 amino acids. After removal of 7 bases from V and 4 bases from J, the junction contained 9 bases not matched to a gene. Per the germline V gene, CDR1 is LGHDT and CDR2 is YNNKEL (reference sequence). The CDR3 region has the DNA TGTGCCAGCACTTTACAGGGGTTCTTCACTGAAGCTTTCTTT. Its translation: CASTLQGFFTEAFF.

V is TRBV7-9 and J is TRBJ2-3, with 9 positions matching TRBD1. The CDR3 is 16 amino acids. V lost 5 bases to trimming and J lost 0 bases; unmatched junction nucleotides: 6. Germline CDR1 reads SEHNR; CDR2 reads FQNEAQ (reference sequence). CDR3 coding DNA: TGTGCCAGCAGCCCGGGGGGACAGGGCAGCACAGATACGCAGTATTTT. It encodes CASSPGGQGSTDTQYF.

The CDR3 bases are TGTGCCAGCAGTTTGTTGAGGCAGGCAGGGACTGAAGCTTTCTTT. Its protein is CASSLLRQAGTEAFF. This chain uses TRBV28 with TRBJ1-1; tentative D call: TRBD1 (5 bases). Germline V gene sequence: CDR1 MDHEN, CDR2 SYDVKM. This CDR3 comprises 15 residues. V gave up 3 bases and J gave up 5 bases, with 16 bases separating them.

The chain uses TRBV4-1 and TRBJ2-7; TRBD2 aligns across 10 bases. CDR1 MGHRA and CDR2 YSYEKL come from the germline V gene. There are 17 residues in the CDR3. The trim removed 2 bases at V and 7 bases at J, leaving 14 bases unmatched. CDR3 region: CASSQPVTSGSPLEQYF. DNA of the CDR3: TGCGCCAGCAGCCAACCCGTGACTAGCGGGTCCCCCTTGGAGCAGTACTTC.

The chain links TRBV5-8 to TRBJ2-1; D may be TRBD2 (5 bases). CDR1 and CDR2 from the germline V gene are SGHTS and YDEGEE. V was pared by 0 bases and J by 2 bases, with 9 bases between. The CDR3 runs to 15 residues. The CDR3 loop is CASSLGVATYNEQFF. The CDR3 region has the DNA TGTGCCAGCAGCTTGGGTGTAGCGACCTACAATGAGCAGTTCTTC.

This clone was seen a few times. The rearrangement uses TRBV4-3 and TRBJ2-1; 10 nucleotides align to TRBD2. Per the germline V gene, CDR1 is LGHNA and CDR2 is YSLEER. This CDR3 is 17 amino acids long. The J segment lost 8 bases and the V segment lost 4 bases, leaving 14 bases of the junction unmatched. The CDR3, as DNA: TGCGCCAGCAGCCCCGGACTAGCGGCTCAACTTGGGGATGAGCAGTTCTTC. Protein: CASSPGLAAQLGDEQFF.

The chain links TRBV18 to TRBJ2-2; D possibly corresponds to TRBD1 (5 bases). The CDR3 length is 18 residues. The germline V and J ends were trimmed by 2 bases and 4 bases, with 20 bases remaining between them. Germline V lookup: CDR1 KGHSH, CDR2 LQKENI. The CDR3 coding sequence is TGTGCCAGCTCACCAATTAAAGGACAAGTCTCTGGCACCGGGGAGCTGTTTTTT. Protein sequence: CASSPIKGQVSGTGELFF.

This chain links TRBV7-8 with TRBJ1-4; 9 bases match TRBD1. V was pared by 5 bases and J by 5 bases, with 6 bases of the junction left unmatched. This CDR3 is built from 15 residues. Germline loops: CDR1 SGHVS, CDR2 FQNEAQ. The CDR3 region has the DNA TGTGCCAGCAGCCGAGAGGGACAGGGAAATGAAAAACTGTTTTTT. This codes for CASSREGQGNEKLFF.

This chain uses TRBV7-8 with TRBJ1-6; D remains unclear. Trimming removed 0 bases from V and 4 bases from J, with 13 bases in between. The CDR3 sequence is 17 residues long. The germline V gene has CDR1 SGHVS and CDR2 FQNEAQ. The CDR3 coding sequence is TGTGCCAGCAGCTTAGCGCGGGCAGGAGCGTATAATTCACCCCTCCACTTT. Amino acid sequence: CASSLARAGAYNSPLHF.